A single sample gave rise to the 8 T cell receptor beta chains below, sequenced in a study of CD8 T cells in ankylosing spondylitis. Via MiXCR, TCRdb re-called the 5' RACE reads, giving one row per CDR3 protein. The data show fewer than 250,000 distinct CDR3 sequences, around 32% seen once. Sequenced material: blood, either unsorted or a sorted T cell fraction (not recorded which). The receptor source for this set is a male donor with ankylosing spondylitis or in good health (not recorded which).

V usage is TRBV12-3 or TRBV12-4 and J usage is TRBJ2-3; D is unclear. V lost 5 bases to trimming and J lost 1 base, with 7 bases between them. This CDR3 is 13 amino acids long. CDR3 residues: CASSQDGTDTQYF. In DNA form, the CDR3 reads TGTGCCAGCAGTCAGGATGGCACAGATACGCAGTATTTT.

V is TRBV5-5 and J is TRBJ2-5; perhaps TRBD1 as D (6 bases). The germline gives CDR1 SGHKS, CDR2 YYEKEE (reference sequence). The CDR3 extends over 15 amino acids. The V end was cut by 4 bases, the J end by 0 bases, with 13 bases between. This CDR3 is CASSPGHWDQETQYF. Written as DNA, the CDR3 is TGTGCCAGCAGCCCGGGACACTGGGACCAAGAGACCCAGTACTTC. Full variable domain (remainder filled in from reference TRBV5-5 and TRBJ2-5): DAGVTQSPTHLIKTRGQQVTLRCSPISGHKSVSWYQQVLGQGPQFIFQYYEKEERGRGNFPDRFSARQFPNYSSELNVNALLLGDSALYLCASSPGHWDQETQYFGPGTRLLVL.

The chain joins TRBV15 to TRBJ1-4; no firm D call. The CDR3 runs to 15 residues. The ends were cut back, 0 bases at V and 4 bases at J, with 9 bases in the middle. CDR1 is LNHNV and CDR2 is YYDKDF in the germline V gene (reference sequence). The CDR3 reads CATSRDASFNEKLFF. As DNA, the CDR3 is TGTGCCACCAGCAGAGATGCCAGCTTTAATGAAAAACTGTTTTTT.

The table lists this clonotype with a few counts. The rearrangement joins TRBV27 to TRBJ2-7; D ambiguous. Germline CDR1 MNHEY, CDR2 SMNVEV (reference sequence). V was cut by 6 bases and J by 4 bases, with 10 bases left in between. The length of the CDR3 is 12 residues. CDR3 bases: TGTGCCAGCAGCCGAGGTGGGTACGAGCAGTACTTC. Its translation is CASSRGGYEQYF.

The CDR3 region is CASSLGGAVFPEQYF. The CDR3 DNA sequence: TGTGCCAGCAGCTTAGGGGGCGCGGTATTTCCCGAGCAGTACTTC. The chain employs TRBV7-2 and TRBJ2-7, with D perhaps matching TRBD1 (5 bases). The CDR3 spans 15 residues. From germline, CDR1 is SGHTA and CDR2 FQGNSA. The V and J ends lost 1 base and 6 bases respectively, with 16 bases between them.

V usage is TRBV6-6 and J usage is TRBJ2-5; D ambiguous. V lost 0 bases and J lost 3, with 2 bases in between. From germline, CDR1 is MNHNY and CDR2 SVGAGI (reference sequence). The CDR3 spans 12 residues. The CDR3 is CASSYSEETQYF. CDR3 nucleotide sequence: TGTGCCAGCAGTTACTCAGAAGAGACCCAGTACTTC.

This clonotype was seen only once. The chain is built from TRBV27 and TRBJ1-1; D is unclear. CDR1 MNHEY and CDR2 SMNVEV come from the germline V gene (reference sequence). There are 13 residues in the CDR3. The V gene lost 0 bases and the J gene lost 11 bases, with 13 bases spanning the gap. CDR3 amino acids: CASSLSSQSRAFF. In nucleotides, the CDR3 is TGTGCCAGCAGTTTATCATCACAGTCACGGGCTTTCTTT.

This clonotype occurred a few times. J is TRBJ2-2 and V is TRBV4-2, with D unresolved. The V gene lost 1 base and the J gene lost 4 bases, with 13 bases spanning the gap. The CDR3 spans 16 residues. Germline V lookup: CDR1 LGHNA, CDR2 YNFKEQ. The CDR3 DNA reads as TGTGCCAGCAGCCAAGTGCGGTCCCGCGGCACCGGGGAGCTGTTTTTT. Amino acids: CASSQVRSRGTGELFF.